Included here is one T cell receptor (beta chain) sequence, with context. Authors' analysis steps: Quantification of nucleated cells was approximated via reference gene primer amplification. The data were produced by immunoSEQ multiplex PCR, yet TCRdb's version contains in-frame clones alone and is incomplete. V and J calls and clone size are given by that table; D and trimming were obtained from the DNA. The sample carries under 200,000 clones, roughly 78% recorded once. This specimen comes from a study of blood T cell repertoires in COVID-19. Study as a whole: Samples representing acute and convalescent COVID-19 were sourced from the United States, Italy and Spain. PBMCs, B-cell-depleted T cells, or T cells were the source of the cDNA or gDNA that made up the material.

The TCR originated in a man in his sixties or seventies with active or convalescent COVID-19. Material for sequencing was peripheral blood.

The CDR3, as DNA: TGTGCCACCAGTGACCCCTCTGGGAGGGGTAGCGGGAGACCTAATGAGCAGTTCTTC. Protein product: CATSDPSGRGSGRPNEQFF. V and J are TRBV24-1 and TRBJ2-1; 9 nucleotides line up with TRBD2. J lost 7 bases, V lost 4 bases, and 19 bases had no gene match. This CDR3 comprises 19 residues. The germline V gene has CDR1 KGHDR and CDR2 SFDVKD.